This TCR beta chain was observed in a study of T cell responses to AZD1222 COVID-19 vaccine. Overall study results and limits: CD4 TCRs covered the whole spike, strongest at regions 160-218 and 743-854. Repertoire sampling happened only post peak T cell response. A mostly white British donor set with more females was recruited, and clonal diversity was possibly underestimated. Of spike-specific TCRs, nearly half reportedly target regions left unmutated in variants.

As to this clone: The antigen is unknown.

Assay: immunoSEQ multiplex PCR; the TCRdb copy retains only in-frame clones and omits some. Here the sample spans around 160,000 clones, under 95% being singletons. This TCR was sampled from an adult who received the AZD1222 COVID-19 vaccine. The source was peripheral blood, collected 28 days after the second AZD1222 dose.

CDR3 in DNA: TGTGCCAGCAGGTTCGGACAGAACACCGGGGAGCTGTTTTTT. Its translation is CASRFGQNTGELFF. The rearrangement uses TRBV6-1 and TRBJ2-2; D may be TRBD1 (5 bases). The CDR3 spans 14 residues. Germline assignment: CDR1 MNHNS and CDR2 SASEGT. V was shortened by 6 bases and J by 1 base, with 9 bases between the two germline ends.